This TCR beta chain was found in a study of T cell repertoires in cytomegalovirus infection. Study-level points and caveats: There were carriers of CMV plus the relevant HLA, and cumulative public TCR beta family frequency identified them. Ex vivo, HLA-C-restricted CMV-specific TCR beta clonotypes prevailed over the rest of the response.

The ends lost 4 bases at V and 2 bases at J; junction bases unmatched: 0. CDR3 size: 13 residues. About this clonotype itself: Its specificity is not known. A much larger clonotype is one base distant, so this may be a read error.

TCRdb used MiXCR to reprocess the reads, holding one entry per CDR3 protein. The table has approximately 350,000 distinct CDR3 sequences, about 35% seen once. V is TRBV12-3 or TRBV12-4 and J is TRBJ1-2, with TRBD1 matching 8 bases. The receptor was derived from a human donor in good health (CMV status not recorded). Some clones in this sample may be carry-over from other donors' samples. The sequencing used cultured PBMCs, collected from culture after CMV antigen stimulation. For the CDR3, the DNA is TGTGCCAGCAGTTGGACAGGGAACTATGGCTACACCTTC. Its protein is CASSWTGNYGYTF.